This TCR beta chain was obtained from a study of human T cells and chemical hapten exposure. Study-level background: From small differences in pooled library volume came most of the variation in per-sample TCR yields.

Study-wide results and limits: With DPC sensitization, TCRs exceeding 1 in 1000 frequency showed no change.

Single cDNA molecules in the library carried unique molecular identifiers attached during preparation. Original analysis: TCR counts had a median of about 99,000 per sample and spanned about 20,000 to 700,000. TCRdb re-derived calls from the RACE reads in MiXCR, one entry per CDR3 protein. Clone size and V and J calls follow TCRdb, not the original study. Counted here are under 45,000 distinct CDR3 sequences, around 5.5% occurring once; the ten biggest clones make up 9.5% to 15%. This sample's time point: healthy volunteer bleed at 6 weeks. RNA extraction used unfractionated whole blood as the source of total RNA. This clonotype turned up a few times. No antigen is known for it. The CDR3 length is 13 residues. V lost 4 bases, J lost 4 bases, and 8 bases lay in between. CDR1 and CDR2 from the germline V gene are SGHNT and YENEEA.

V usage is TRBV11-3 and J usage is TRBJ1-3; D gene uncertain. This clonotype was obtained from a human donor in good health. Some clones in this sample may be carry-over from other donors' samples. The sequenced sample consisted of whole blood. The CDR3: CASSSLPGNTIYF. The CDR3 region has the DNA TGTGCCAGCAGCTCCCTCCCGGGAAACACCATATATTTT.